Each of the 20 T cell receptor beta chains below was sequenced from the same sample in a study of cytomegalovirus exposure and HLA in healthy donors. Primers: 60 Vbeta forward and 13 Jbeta reverse. The assay was immunoSEQ multiplex PCR, and TCRdb's table has in-frame clones only and misses some. Of about 200,000 clones listed, 76% are singletons. The material sequenced was PBMCs. These receptors all come from a man younger than 35 in good health and CMV-seronegative.

This clone has a handful of counts. This chain links TRBV7-8 with TRBJ2-5, with TRBD2 identical over 12 bases. The germline V gene has CDR1 SGHVS and CDR2 FQNEAQ. The J segment lost 3 bases and the V segment lost 5 bases, leaving 1 base of the junction unmatched. CDR3 length: 14 residues. Here the CDR3 reads CASSRLAGEETQYF. In DNA form, the CDR3 reads TGTGCCAGCAGCCGACTAGCGGGAGAAGAGACCCAGTACTTC.

This sequence joins TRBV6-5 and TRBJ1-1; D remains unclear. Trimming left V 3 bases short and J 1 base short, with 6 bases between. The CDR3 runs to 13 residues. Germline CDR1 reads MNHEY; CDR2 reads SVGAGI. The DNA for the CDR3 is TGTGCCAGCAGTTATGGCCCGAACACTGAAGCTTTCTTT. This codes for CASSYGPNTEAFF.

This clone was seen more than once but under ten times. This chain joins TRBV5-1 and TRBJ2-3, with D perhaps TRBD2 (5 bases). The CDR3 length is 15 residues. The V end was cut by 4 bases, the J end by 2 bases, with 14 bases between. From germline, CDR1 is SGHRS and CDR2 YFSETQ. CDR3 residues: CASSLGRGATDTQYF. Here the CDR3 DNA reads TGCGCCAGCAGCCTTGGCCGGGGAGCCACAGATACGCAGTATTTT.

This clone was observed once. The chain links TRBV28 to TRBJ2-3, with 9 bases that match TRBD2. From germline, CDR1 is MDHEN and CDR2 SYDVKM. The CDR3 loop spans 15 amino acids. V dropped 7 bases and J dropped 1; count of bases not matched to a gene: 6. The CDR3 loop is CASKLLAGGTDTQYF. CDR3 nucleotide sequence: TGTGCCAGCAAGCTTTTAGCGGGAGGCACAGATACGCAGTATTTT.

This chain uses TRBV7-9 with TRBJ1-6, with 11 bases matching TRBD1. The trim removed 5 bases at V and 8 bases at J, leaving 5 bases unmatched. Germline CDR1 reads SEHNR; CDR2 reads FQNEAQ (reference sequence). The CDR3 runs 15 residues. The CDR3 loop reads CASSPGTGGHSPLHF. CDR3 nucleotides: TGTGCCAGCAGCCCAGGGACAGGGGGTCATTCACCCCTCCACTTT.

In this sample, this clone turned up once. This chain uses TRBV9 with TRBJ2-1, with 8 bases identical to TRBD2. With 4 bases clipped from V and 3 bases from J, the junction kept 21 bases outside the gene matches. Germline CDR1 is SGDLS and CDR2 is YYNGEE. There are 20 residues in the CDR3. CDR3 nucleotides: TGTGCCAGCAGCCGTAGGGAGGGAGCGGGAGCGTTTCGGGTCTACAATGAGCAGTTCTTC. Its protein product is CASSRREGAGAFRVYNEQFF. Full variable domain (remainder filled in from reference TRBV9 and TRBJ2-1): DSGVTQTPKHLITATGQRVTLRCSPRSGDLSVYWYQQSLDQGLQFLIQYYNGEERAKGNILERFSAQQFPDLHSELNLSSLELGDSALYFCASSRREGAGAFRVYNEQFFGPGTRLTVL.

J is TRBJ1-2 and V is TRBV6-5, with 8 bases aligning to TRBD1. The CDR3 has 14 residues. Looked up from germline, CDR1 is MNHEY and CDR2 is SVGAGI. With V trimmed by 7 bases and J by 3 bases, 7 bases remained unmatched. For the CDR3, the DNA is TGTGCCAGCATGGGGGGGACAGGAGACTATGGCTACACCTTC. Amino acids: CASMGGTGDYGYTF.

The chain links TRBV9 to TRBJ2-7, with 9 bases aligning to TRBD2. The trim removed 3 bases at V and 4 bases at J, leaving 5 bases unmatched. The CDR3 is made up of 14 amino acids. Germline V gene sequence: CDR1 SGDLS, CDR2 YYNGEE. The chain's CDR3 is CASSGSGSMYEQYF. As DNA, the CDR3 is TGTGCCAGCAGCGGTAGCGGGAGTATGTACGAGCAGTACTTC.

This chain connects TRBV2 to TRBJ1-5, with a tentative D call TRBD1 (6 bases). The CDR3 spans 13 residues. Trimming shortened V by 7 bases and J by 6 bases, and 13 bases separated the two germline ends. The germline gives CDR1 SNHLY, CDR2 FYNNEI. The CDR3: CASNLQGPQPQHF. CDR3 coding DNA: TGTGCCAGCAACCTGCAGGGGCCTCAGCCCCAGCATTTT.

The J gene is TRBJ2-7, the V gene TRBV18, with TRBD2 identical over 15 bases. The V gene's germline CDR1 is KGHSH and CDR2 LQKENI. Germline trimming cut 6 bases from V and 5 bases from J; bases unmatched to any gene: 2. This CDR3 region has 14 residues. In nucleotides, the CDR3 is TGTGCCAGCTCCCGGACTAGCGGGAGGGACGAGCAGTACTTC. Translating gives CASSRTSGRDEQYF.

The chain carries TRBV10-2 and TRBJ2-5, with a weak D call TRBD2 (5 bases). CDR1 is WSHSY and CDR2 is SAAADI in the germline V gene. The CDR3 is made up of 12 amino acids. Trimming left V 11 bases short and J 5 bases short, with 15 bases between. CDR3 sequence reads: CAASGLQETQYF. As DNA, the CDR3 is TGCGCCGCTTCTGGACTCCAGGAGACCCAGTACTTC.

The chain has TRBV10-3 and TRBJ2-7; 9 bases map to TRBD2. The CDR3 has 17 amino acids. The germline V gene has CDR1 ENHRY and CDR2 SYGVKD. The V and J ends lost 2 bases and 0 bases, in that order; junction bases with no gene match: 8. The CDR3 loop is CAISEPASGDSSYEQYF. In DNA, the CDR3 is TGTGCCATCAGTGAGCCGGCTAGCGGGGACAGCTCCTACGAGCAGTACTTC.

This chain joins TRBV5-1 and TRBJ2-3; no clear D. The V and J ends lost 0 bases and 4 bases respectively, with 9 bases between them. The CDR3 loop spans 14 amino acids. Germline CDR1 is SGHRS and CDR2 is YFSETQ. The CDR3 nucleotides are TGCGCCAGCAGCTTGGGGTGGGCCCCAGATACGCAGTATTTT. Its protein is CASSLGWAPDTQYF.

The rearrangement uses TRBV27 and TRBJ1-2, with D hard to call. Germline CDR1 and CDR2: MNHEY and SMNVEV (reference sequence). The V end was cut by 4 bases, the J end by 3 bases, with 6 bases between. CDR3 length equals 12 residues. CDR3 sequence reads: CASSSHDYGYTF. In DNA form, the CDR3 reads TGTGCCAGCAGTTCCCATGACTATGGCTACACCTTC.

The rearrangement uses TRBV28 and TRBJ2-7, with a weak D call TRBD1 (5 bases). The CDR3 has 15 residues. V lost 2 bases and J lost 1, with 12 bases in between. Germline values: CDR1 MDHEN, CDR2 SYDVKM. The CDR3 loop reads CASSLPQGSSYEQYF. DNA of the CDR3: TGTGCCAGCAGTTTACCGCAGGGCTCTTCCTACGAGCAGTACTTC.

This clone was picked up a small number of times. The gene calls are TRBV7-7 and TRBJ2-7, with unresolved D. CDR1 and CDR2 from the germline V gene are SSHAT and FNYEAQ (reference sequence). This CDR3 has 13 residues. CDR3 sequence: CASSKEESREQYF. The CDR3, as DNA: TGTGCTAGCTCTAAAGAGGAGTCAAGGGAGCAGTACTTC.

The table lists this clone with a few counts. The rearrangement uses TRBV6-1 and TRBJ2-1, with D unresolved. Germline CDR1 reads MNHNS; CDR2 reads SASEGT. This CDR3 spans 16 amino acids. V shed 8 bases and J shed 5 bases, with 22 bases lying between them. The CDR3 DNA is TGTGCCAGCCGTGCCGCCGGCAGTCTAGATGACAATGAGCAGTTCTTC. Protein: CASRAAGSLDDNEQFF.

The DNA for the CDR3 is TGTGCCAGCACTACGACCCGGGCCTACAATGAGCAGTTCTTC. It translates to CASTTTRAYNEQFF. V gene TRBV5-6 combines with J gene TRBJ2-1; no clear D gene. The V end lost 6 bases, the J end lost 2 bases, and 12 bases lay between the germline ends. Per germline, CDR1 SGHDT and CDR2 YYEEEE. This CDR3 has 14 amino acids.

This chain uses TRBV6-1 with TRBJ1-1; 7 nucleotides agree with TRBD1. Germline CDR1 reads MNHNS; CDR2 reads SASEGT. The V gene end was trimmed by 7 bases and the J gene end by 4 bases; junction bases not matched to a gene: 12. The CDR3 extends over 15 amino acids. This CDR3 reads CASTSPGQAVTEAFF. DNA for the CDR3: TGTGCCAGCACCTCTCCAGGACAGGCGGTCACTGAAGCTTTCTTT.

V usage is TRBV7-9 and J usage is TRBJ2-1; 8 nucleotides line up with TRBD2. Looked up from germline, CDR1 is SEHNR and CDR2 is FQNEAQ (reference sequence). The CDR3 contains 15 residues. V shed 1 base and J 6 bases; nucleotides not matched to a gene: 5. In DNA, the CDR3 is TGTGCCAGCAGCTTAGATGGAGCGGGAGTCAATGAGCAGTTCTTC. Translating gives CASSLDGAGVNEQFF. The variable domain in full, with the rest retrieved from reference TRBV7-9 and TRBJ2-1, is DTGVSQNPRHKITKRGQNVTFRCDPISEHNRLYWYRQTLGQGPEFLTYFQNEAQLEKSRLLSDRFSAERPKGSFSTLEIQRTEQGDSAMYLCASSLDGAGVNEQFFGPGTRLTVL.